This T cell receptor (beta chain) was sequenced in a study of blood T cell repertoires in COVID-19. Looking at the study overall: T cells, B-cell-depleted T cells, or PBMCs supplied cDNA or gDNA.

Some clones are missing from TCRdb's copy, which holds only in-frame ones; the method was immunoSEQ multiplex PCR. The repertoire holds about 66,000 clones, with over 80% as singletons. Germline assignment: CDR1 SNHLY and CDR2 FYNNEI. V dropped 6 bases and J dropped 9; count of bases not matched to a gene: 10. CDR3 size: 15 residues. This receptor was identified in a human donor in a cohort sampled during active COVID-19. This chain links TRBV2 with TRBJ2-1, with 11 bases aligning to TRBD2. The sample taken for sequencing was peripheral blood. The CDR3 reads CASRIGTSGFGEQFF. The CDR3 DNA sequence: TGTGCCAGCAGGATCGGGACTAGCGGTTTTGGTGAGCAGTTCTTC.